These T cell receptor beta chains were read from a single sample in a study of blood T cell repertoires in COVID-19. Data came from immunoSEQ multiplex PCR; TCRdb stores just in-frame clones and leaves some out. The sample has some 260,000 clones, about 91% seen once. Source material: peripheral blood. All receptors come from a woman in her twenties or thirties with COVID-19, enrolled during active disease. The CDR3 runs from the conserved cysteine through the conserved F or W. D genes are given only for firm matches. Rows give clone size only sometimes, using once, few, many, or a class for an expanded clone.

NA few TRBJ1-6 TRBV9 CASSVGGTPDNSPLHF TGTGCCAGCAGCGTAGGTGGCACACCAGATAATTCACCCCTCCACTTT
TRBD1 NA TRBJ2-5 TRBV19 CASSIHRGLGTQYF TGTGCCAGTAGTATTCACAGGGGGCTCGGGACCCAGTACTTC
TRBD1 NA TRBJ1-4 TRBV3-1/TRBV3-2 CASSQVGQAEKLFF TGTGCCAGCAGCCAAGTAGGACAGGCCGAAAAACTGTTTTTT
NA NA TRBJ2-1 TRBV30 CAWSFSEARFNEQFF TGTGCCTGGAGTTTTTCGGAGGCGCGGTTTAATGAGCAGTTCTTC
NA NA TRBJ2-2 TRBV29-1 CSVESRDFTGELFF TGCAGCGTTGAGAGTCGGGACTTCACCGGGGAGCTGTTTTTT
NA once TRBJ2-3 TRBV30 CAWRVLDRRTDTQYF TGTGCCTGGCGAGTCCTAGACAGGCGCACAGATACGCAGTATTTT
TRBD1 NA TRBJ2-1 TRBV29-1 CSVDQPGTGRADEQFF TGCAGCGTTGACCAACCCGGGACAGGGAGGGCGGATGAGCAGTTCTTC
TRBD1 NA TRBJ1-1 TRBV11-3 CASRDAWDRENTEAFF TGTGCCAGCAGAGACGCGTGGGACAGGGAGAACACTGAAGCTTTCTTT
TRBD1 NA TRBJ2-7 TRBV15 CATSRDLLGQGQYF TGTGCCACCAGCAGAGATCTCTTGGGACAGGGGCAGTACTTC
NA NA TRBJ2-5 TRBV27 CASSLSRGFGETQYF TGTGCCAGCAGTTTATCGAGGGGGTTCGGGGAGACCCAGTACTTC
NA few TRBJ2-7 TRBV5-1 CASSLAGTYEQYF TGCGCCAGCAGCTTGGCGGGGACCTACGAGCAGTACTTC
TRBD2 NA TRBJ2-1 TRBV27 CASRTSGGRNEQFF TGTGCCAGCAGGACTAGCGGGGGGAGGAATGAGCAGTTCTTC
NA NA TRBJ1-2 TRBV25-1 CASSARLGANYGYTF TGTGCCAGCAGCGCCCGGTTGGGAGCTAACTATGGCTACACCTTC
TRBD1 NA TRBJ1-3 TRBV19 CASSLFWTGTRDTIYF TGTGCCAGTAGTTTATTTTGGACAGGGACACGAGACACCATATATTTT
TRBD2 NA TRBJ2-3 TRBV24-1 CATSDPGGAGDTQYF TGTGCCACCAGTGATCCGGGGGGGGCGGGAGATACGCAGTATTTT
TRBD1 NA TRBJ1-6 TRBV7-2 CASSPQGQPNSPLHF TGTGCCAGCAGCCCCCAGGGACAGCCAAATTCACCCCTCCACTTT
NA once TRBJ2-3 TRBV28 CASSFGGAPDTQYF TGTGCCAGCAGTTTTGGGGGGGCGCCAGATACGCAGTATTTT
TRBD1 NA TRBJ1-1 TRBV5-1 CASSGDRGLNTEAFF TGCGCCAGCAGCGGCGACAGGGGCTTGAACACTGAAGCTTTCTTT
TRBD1 few TRBJ1-3 TRBV18 CASSFSTGGSGNTIYF TGTGCCAGCTCATTTTCGACAGGGGGCTCTGGAAACACCATATATTTT
NA NA TRBJ2-2 TRBV6-6 CASSYSRRRIGELFF TGTGCCAGCAGTTACTCTAGAAGGAGGATCGGGGAGCTGTTTTTT
NA NA TRBJ1-1 TRBV9 CASSVVLSGGTEAFF TGTGCCAGCAGCGTAGTATTATCGGGGGGCACTGAAGCTTTCTTT
NA NA TRBJ1-2 TRBV6-5 CASSYQGHRPNYGYTF TGTGCCAGCAGTTACCAAGGACACCGACCTAACTATGGCTACACCTTC
NA NA TRBJ1-6 TRBV4-3 CASSQEERSYNSPLHF TGCGCCAGCAGCCAAGAAGAGCGCAGCTATAATTCACCCCTCCACTTT
NA NA TRBJ1-1 TRBV6-5 CASRGGRILQEAFF TGTGCCAGCAGGGGAGGACGCATCCTTCAGGAAGCTTTCTTT
NA NA TRBJ1-1 TRBV12-3/TRBV12-4 CASSLNGQNEAFF TGTGCCAGCAGCCTTAACGGACAGAATGAAGCTTTCTTT
TRBD1 NA TRBJ1-4 TRBV19 CASSDRANEKLFF TGTGCCAGTAGCGACAGGGCTAATGAAAAACTGTTTTTT
TRBD2 NA TRBJ2-2 TRBV7-9 CASSLSASGSSGELFF TGTGCCAGCAGCCTTAGTGCCAGCGGGAGCTCCGGGGAGCTGTTTTTT
NA NA TRBJ2-3 TRBV6-4 CAIAVGGSRTDTQYF TGTGCCATCGCCGTCGGGGGTAGTCGGACAGATACGCAGTATTTT
NA few TRBJ1-5 TRBV2 CASRRDGGPNQPQHF TGTGCCAGCAGACGAGACGGGGGACCCAATCAGCCCCAGCATTTT
NA NA TRBJ2-5 TRBV11-2 CASSLGGRETQYF TGTGCCAGCAGCTTAGGGGGGAGGGAGACCCAGTACTTC
TRBD1 few TRBJ1-2 TRBV18 CASSPGTGGSFAYGYTF TGTGCCAGCTCGCCCGGGACAGGGGGATCCTTTGCCTATGGCTACACCTTC
NA NA TRBJ1-4 TRBV5-8 CASSLEWGGNEKLFF TGTGCCAGCAGCTTGGAATGGGGGGGAAATGAAAAACTGTTTTTT
TRBD1 NA TRBJ2-4 TRBV19 CASSPSRDRGNIQYF TGTGCCAGTAGTCCATCCCGGGACAGGGGTAACATTCAGTACTTC
NA NA TRBJ1-5 TRBV2 CASSGAGGGGNQPQHF TGTGCCAGCAGTGGGGCTGGGGGAGGGGGCAATCAGCCCCAGCATTTT
TRBD1 NA TRBJ2-7 TRBV10-1 CASSESGTDYEQYF TGCGCCAGCAGTGAGTCCGGGACAGACTACGAGCAGTACTTC
TRBD1 NA TRBJ2-5 TRBV9 CASSVATDRGHDQYF TGTGCCAGCAGCGTAGCCACCGACAGGGGGCATGACCAGTACTTC
NA NA TRBJ2-3 TRBV4-1 CASSQASRVDTQYF TGCGCCAGCAGCCAAGCCTCCAGGGTAGATACGCAGTATTTT
NA NA TRBJ2-3 TRBV9 CASSVGPSESDTQYF TGTGCCAGCAGCGTAGGGCCTAGCGAGTCAGATACGCAGTATTTT
NA NA TRBJ1-1 TRBV12-3/TRBV12-4 CASSPDRPTEAFF TGTGCCAGCAGTCCCGACAGGCCCACTGAAGCTTTCTTT
TRBD2 NA TRBJ2-1 TRBV5-6 CASSLGMLAGALKDNEQFF TGTGCCAGCAGCTTGGGGATGCTAGCGGGAGCATTGAAGGACAATGAGCAGTTCTTC
TRBD1 NA TRBJ1-5 TRBV19 CASSILQGAPNQPQHF TGTGCCAGTAGTATTCTACAGGGGGCTCCCAATCAGCCCCAGCATTTT
NA NA TRBJ1-2 TRBV2 CASVEESDRSYGYTF TGTGCCAGCGTAGAGGAATCGGACAGATCCTATGGCTACACCTTC
TRBD2 NA TRBJ2-3 TRBV19 CASSMASGGLRSTDTQYF TGTGCCAGTAGTATGGCTAGCGGGGGGTTAAGAAGCACAGATACGCAGTATTTT
NA NA TRBJ2-5 TRBV3-1/TRBV3-2 CASRHNRDSPQETQYF TGTGCCAGCAGACATAACCGGGACTCCCCTCAAGAGACCCAGTACTTC
TRBD2 NA TRBJ2-1 TRBV4-3 CASSQDRSGRGSYNEQFF TGCGCCAGCAGCCAAGATCGGAGCGGGAGGGGCTCCTACAATGAGCAGTTCTTC
NA NA TRBJ2-7 TRBV15 CATSRDSSGRNEQYF TGTGCCACCAGCAGAGATTCGTCAGGCAGGAACGAGCAGTACTTC
TRBD2 once TRBJ2-1 TRBV6-4 CASSAGLAGGTYNEQFF TGTGCCAGCAGTGCGGGACTAGCGGGGGGTACCTACAATGAGCAGTTCTTC
NA NA TRBJ2-7 TRBV14 CASSQGIGRSSYEQYF TGTGCCAGCAGCCAAGGAATAGGCCGGAGCTCCTACGAGCAGTACTTC
NA NA TRBJ1-2 TRBV9 CASSVDQGRTYGYTF TGTGCCAGCAGCGTAGACCAGGGCCGGACCTATGGCTACACCTTC
NA NA TRBJ1-3 TRBV19 CASTDAGRGNTIYF TGTGCCAGTACCGATGCGGGGCGCGGAAACACCATATATTTT
NA NA TRBJ2-1 TRBV6-2/TRBV6-3 CASSYPGLGGNEQFF TGTGCCAGCAGTTACCCGGGACTCGGAGGGAATGAGCAGTTCTTC
TRBD2 NA TRBJ2-3 TRBV19 CASSITVNSGSFMYF TGTGCCAGTAGTATAACGGTTAATAGCGGGAGTTTTATGTATTTT
TRBD1 NA TRBJ2-2 TRBV7-9 CASSPGQGRGTGELFF TGTGCCAGCAGCCCGGGACAGGGGCGGGGGACCGGGGAGCTGTTTTTT
TRBD1 NA TRBJ2-7 TRBV5-6 CASSLAQGGGYEQYF TGTGCCAGCAGCTTGGCCCAAGGGGGCGGCTACGAGCAGTACTTC
NA NA TRBJ2-6 TRBV11-3 CASSLDLWPSGANVLTF TGTGCCAGCAGCTTAGATCTTTGGCCCTCTGGGGCCAACGTCCTGACTTTC